One and the same sample provided the 30 T cell receptor beta chains below, sequenced in a study of blood T cell repertoires in COVID-19. Profiled with immunoSEQ multiplex PCR; TCRdb holds only in-frame clones, not every one. The sample gives roughly 500,000 clones, 89% of which show up once; roughly 0.84% is in the top ten. Sequencing was done on a sample of peripheral blood. These TCRs come from a young man with COVID-19, enrolled during active disease.

This clone came up once. V usage is TRBV3-1 (or the pseudogene TRBV3-2) and J usage is TRBJ1-1; D uncertain. The V gene's germline CDR1 is LGHDT and CDR2 YNNKEL (reference sequence). The CDR3 is 15 amino acids. The V gene lost 2 bases and the J gene lost 4 bases, with 14 bases spanning the gap. The CDR3 region is CASSQNRWSSTEAFF. As DNA, the CDR3 is TGTGCCAGCAGCCAAAATAGGTGGAGCAGCACTGAAGCTTTCTTT.

The chain links TRBV6-5 to TRBJ2-1; weak D call: TRBD1 (6 bases). Germline V lookup: CDR1 MNHEY, CDR2 SVGAGI. This CDR3 is 14 amino acids long. V was cut by 6 bases and J by 8 bases, with 17 bases left in between. The CDR3 reads CASRTVQGSHEQFF. The CDR3, as DNA: TGTGCCAGCAGGACAGTACAGGGCTCCCATGAGCAGTTCTTC.

The chain has TRBV7-9 and TRBJ2-7, with 9 bases matching TRBD2. Germline V gives CDR1 SEHNR, CDR2 FQNEAQ (reference sequence). V trimming: 4 bases; J trimming: 0 bases; junction bases outside the gene matches: 10. CDR3 length: 17 amino acids. The CDR3 DNA reads as TGTGCCAGCAGCTCCCCCGGTAGCGGGGGCTTCTCCTACGAGCAGTACTTC. Translating gives CASSSPGSGGFSYEQYF. Combining the CDR3 with reference TRBV7-9 and TRBJ2-7 gives the whole variable domain DTGVSQNPRHKITKRGQNVTFRCDPISEHNRLYWYRQTLGQGPEFLTYFQNEAQLEKSRLLSDRFSAERPKGSFSTLEIQRTEQGDSAMYLCASSSPGSGGFSYEQYFGPGTRLTVT.

The chain combines TRBV28 with TRBJ2-5; 8 positions match TRBD1. The CDR3 loop spans 15 amino acids. The trim removed 2 bases at V and 5 bases at J, leaving 7 bases unmatched. Germline lookup yields CDR1 MDHEN and CDR2 SYDVKM. CDR3 DNA sequence: TGTGCCAGCAGTTTAGGAGCAGGGGGCAGCGAGACCCAGTACTTC. Its protein product is CASSLGAGGSETQYF.

The chain is built from TRBV27 and TRBJ1-6; D is undetermined. The CDR3 has 17 amino acids. In germline, CDR1 is MNHEY, CDR2 SMNVEV (reference sequence). V shed 5 bases and J shed 6 bases, with 20 bases lying between them. CDR3 residues: CASSPQPPGRFNSPLHF. In DNA form, the CDR3 reads TGTGCCAGCAGTCCCCAACCCCCCGGGAGGTTTAATTCACCCCTCCACTTT.

The rearrangement joins TRBV19 to TRBJ2-3; the match to TRBD2 covers 8 bases. The CDR3 sequence is 14 residues long. From germline, CDR1 is LNHDA and CDR2 SQIVND (reference sequence). J was trimmed by 2 bases and V by 7 bases; bases with no gene match: 5. CDR3: CASTQREPTDTQYF. The DNA for the CDR3 is TGTGCCAGTACTCAGCGGGAGCCCACAGATACGCAGTATTTT.

The V and J genes are TRBV27 and TRBJ2-7, with D uncertain. The germline V gene has CDR1 MNHEY and CDR2 SMNVEV (reference sequence). The CDR3 is made up of 13 amino acids. Trimming cost V 10 bases and J 3 bases, with 16 bases left between them. This CDR3 reads CATRQLGLYEQYF. CDR3 sequence (DNA): TGTGCCACCAGACAACTGGGCCTCTACGAGCAGTACTTC.

This clone is a singleton in its sample. Other DNA sequences in this specimen translate into the identical CDR3. This chain links TRBV19 with TRBJ2-7, with 9 nucleotides matching TRBD1. The V gene end was trimmed by 3 bases and the J gene end by 4 bases; junction bases not matched to a gene: 1. The CDR3 runs to 13 residues. Germline V lookup: CDR1 LNHDA, CDR2 SQIVND (reference sequence). The CDR3 loop reads CASSIGQGYEQYF. The DNA for the CDR3 is TGTGCCAGTAGTATCGGACAGGGGTACGAGCAGTACTTC.

This clone was seen a single time. The chain recombines TRBV7-3 with TRBJ1-3; D ambiguous. Between the trimmed V and J ends, which lost 1 base and 2 bases, there was a span of 6 bases. The CDR3 consists of 14 residues. CDR1 is SGHTA and CDR2 is FQGTGA in the germline V gene. The CDR3 is CASSLKRTGNTIYF. The CDR3 nucleotides are TGTGCCAGCAGCTTAAAGAGAACTGGAAACACCATATATTTT.

J is TRBJ1-2 and V is TRBV3-1 (or the pseudogene TRBV3-2), with 9 bases fitting TRBD1. V shed 4 bases and J 8 bases; nucleotides not matched to a gene: 8. This CDR3 contains 14 residues. The V gene's germline CDR1 is LGHDT and CDR2 YNNKEL (reference sequence). In DNA, the CDR3 is TGTGCCAGCAGCCGACAGGGGGAAGGAGGCGGCTACACCTTC. Translating it yields CASSRQGEGGGYTF.

This clone was seen a handful of times. The chain combines TRBV27 with TRBJ2-7; D may be TRBD2 (6 bases). V was clipped by 4 bases and J by 6 bases, with 13 bases between them. Germline-derived CDR1 and CDR2 are MNHEY and SMNVEV (reference sequence). The CDR3 totals 13 residues. The CDR3 DNA follows: TGTGCCAGCAGTTCCCCCCAGGGAGGCGAGCAGTACTTC. Translating it yields CASSSPQGGEQYF.

The chain couples TRBV13 to TRBJ2-7; D is possibly TRBD2 (6 bases). This CDR3 has 13 residues. The germline V gene encodes CDR1 PRHDT and CDR2 FYEKMQ (reference sequence). V lost 2 bases, J lost 2 bases, and 7 bases lay in between. For the CDR3, the DNA is TGTGCCAGCAGCTTACGCGGGACCTACGAGCAGTACTTC. It is translated as CASSLRGTYEQYF.

The chain employs TRBV19 and TRBJ2-3; 9 bases align to TRBD2. Unmatched junction bases numbered 9, after V lost 2 bases and J lost 3 bases. The CDR3 has 17 amino acids. Germline V gene lookup returns CDR1 LNHDA and CDR2 SQIVND (reference sequence). CDR3 sequence (DNA): TGTGCCAGTAGTATATCCGCGGGAGGGCCGGGGACAGATACGCAGTATTTT. It specifies CASSISAGGPGTDTQYF.

V and J are TRBV2 and TRBJ1-6, with D tentatively TRBD1 (6 bases). The CDR3 is made up of 14 amino acids. V was trimmed by 3 bases and J by 6 bases, leaving 9 bases between them. Germline assignment: CDR1 SNHLY and CDR2 FYNNEI. The CDR3 reads CASSDRGPNSPLHF. In DNA, the CDR3 is TGTGCCAGCAGTGACAGGGGCCCTAATTCACCCCTCCACTTT.

The chain combines TRBV19 with TRBJ2-7; 8 nucleotides match TRBD1. CDR3 length: 14 residues. Per germline, CDR1 LNHDA and CDR2 SQIVND (reference sequence). V lost 6 bases and J lost 0; bases outside the gene matches: 4. CDR3 sequence (DNA): TGTGCCAGTAGAGACAGGGGTAGCTCCTACGAGCAGTACTTC. Translated: CASRDRGSSYEQYF.

The V and J genes are TRBV4-1 and TRBJ1-2, with D possibly matching TRBD1 (5 bases). Trimming shortened V by 0 bases and J by 4 bases, and 18 bases separated the two germline ends. CDR1 MGHRA and CDR2 YSYEKL come from the germline V gene. CDR3 size: 17 residues. This CDR3 is CASSQEGYPGLGYGYTF. In nucleotides, the CDR3 is TGCGCCAGCAGCCAAGAGGGGTATCCAGGGCTAGGCTATGGCTACACCTTC.

The chain carries TRBV11-2 and TRBJ2-1, with a tentative D call TRBD2 (5 bases). Germline CDR1 reads SGHAT; CDR2 reads FQNNGV. The CDR3 loop spans 11 amino acids. Trimming pared 1 base from V and 10 bases from J, leaving 5 bases between. CDR3 protein: CASSLVAEQFF. CDR3 in DNA: TGTGCCAGCAGCTTAGTAGCGGAGCAGTTCTTC.

This clone appeared once. This chain links TRBV6-5 with TRBJ1-5; D gene ambiguous. The CDR3 extends over 14 amino acids. V dropped 6 bases and J dropped 1 base, with 10 bases sitting between them. CDR1 is MNHEY and CDR2 is SVGAGI in the germline V gene. DNA for the CDR3: TGTGCCAGCAGCAGACATGGGAGCAATCAGCCCCAGCATTTT. This gives the protein CASSRHGSNQPQHF.

V gene TRBV30 combines with J gene TRBJ2-4; 13 bases match TRBD2. The CDR3 covers 18 residues. Losses at the gene ends were 5 bases for V and 3 bases for J; bases not matched to a gene: 13. CDR1 and CDR2 from the germline V gene are GTSNPN and SVGIG (reference sequence). The CDR3 is CAWLILAGGPSDKNIQYF. The DNA of the CDR3 is TGTGCCTGGTTAATACTAGCGGGAGGGCCCTCGGACAAAAACATTCAGTACTTC.

In this sample, this clone turned up a few times. This chain connects TRBV5-1 to TRBJ2-1; D ambiguous. The CDR3 runs to 14 residues. Germline CDR1 is SGHRS and CDR2 is YFSETQ. The ends were cut back, 2 bases at V and 9 bases at J, with 15 bases in the middle. The CDR3 loop is CASSLPVGAREQFF. DNA of the CDR3: TGCGCCAGCAGCTTACCGGTTGGAGCGCGTGAGCAGTTCTTC.

This clone has just one count. The rearrangement links TRBV7-2 to TRBJ2-3; D possibly corresponds to TRBD2 (6 bases). With 4 bases removed from V and 5 bases from J, the gap between germline ends came to 16 bases. CDR1 SGHTA and CDR2 FQGNSA come from the germline V gene. There are 15 residues in the CDR3. CDR3 in DNA: TGTGCCAGCAGCTCGACTCACACGGGGGAAGATACGCAGTATTTT. Protein product: CASSSTHTGEDTQYF.

The sample holds one count of this clone. The V gene is TRBV19, the J gene TRBJ1-5; 7 bases are a match to TRBD1. The length of the CDR3 is 15 residues. Germline V gene sequence: CDR1 LNHDA, CDR2 SQIVND (reference sequence). The junction had 8 bases not matched to a gene; V was cut back by 3 bases and J by 6 bases. In DNA, the CDR3 is TGTGCCAGTAGTATTTCAGAGGGGGCAGCTCAGCCCCAGCATTTT. This translates into CASSISEGAAQPQHF.

The chain couples TRBV13 to TRBJ2-7; D perhaps matches TRBD2 (6 bases). V shed 8 bases and J shed 0 bases, with 14 bases lying between them. The CDR3 runs to 14 residues. Germline values: CDR1 PRHDT, CDR2 FYEKMQ (reference sequence). The CDR3, as DNA: TGTGCCAGCTCAGGAGGGCCCCACTCCTACGAGCAGTACTTC. Protein product: CASSGGPHSYEQYF.

V usage is TRBV5-1 and J usage is TRBJ1-5; 9 nucleotides align to TRBD1. The germline V gene has CDR1 SGHRS and CDR2 YFSETQ. The CDR3 loop spans 15 amino acids. With V trimmed by 5 bases and J by 1 base, 4 bases remained unmatched. The DNA of the CDR3 is TGCGCCAGCAGACAGGGGGCGTCGAGCAATCAGCCCCAGCATTTT. This encodes CASRQGASSNQPQHF.

The chain uses TRBV19 and TRBJ2-2; D might be TRBD2 (5 bases). V dropped 9 bases and J dropped 1 base, with 9 bases sitting between them. CDR3 size: 13 residues. CDR1 LNHDA and CDR2 SQIVND come from the germline V gene (reference sequence). The CDR3 sequence: CASGLLNTGELFF. CDR3 DNA: TGTGCCAGCGGACTGTTGAACACCGGGGAGCTGTTTTTT.

The chain carries TRBV30 and TRBJ2-1; possibly TRBD1 for D (5 bases). Trimming stripped 3 bases from V and 1 base from J, with 10 bases between. The CDR3 has 14 amino acids. CDR1 GTSNPN and CDR2 SVGIG come from the germline V gene (reference sequence). CDR3 protein: CAWRLKGSYNEQFF. CDR3 DNA: TGTGCCTGGAGATTGAAGGGGTCCTACAATGAGCAGTTCTTC.

This chain uses TRBV24-1 with TRBJ2-1; TRBD1 matches 10 bases. The CDR3 totals 14 residues. V gave up 7 bases and J gave up 8 bases; unmatched junction bases: 7. CDR1 and CDR2 (germline): KGHDR, SFDVKD. CDR3 loop: CATRGTGDYHEQFF. CDR3 in DNA: TGTGCCACCAGAGGGACAGGGGATTATCATGAGCAGTTCTTC.

In nucleotides, the CDR3 is TGCGCCAGCAGCCAAGAGTTTGACTCCGGGTACACGCAGTATTTT. Translation: CASSQEFDSGYTQYF. The genes are TRBV4-1 and TRBJ2-3, with D unclear. Trimming shortened V by 0 bases and J by 9 bases, and 16 bases separated the two germline ends. The CDR3 contains 15 residues. Germline V gene lookup returns CDR1 MGHRA and CDR2 YSYEKL.

This chain joins TRBV18 and TRBJ1-2; tentative D call: TRBD1 (6 bases). CDR3 length: 13 residues. V was clipped by 3 bases and J by 4 bases, with 9 bases between them. Germline CDR1 KGHSH, CDR2 LQKENI. The CDR3 sequence is CASSPDSPYGYTF. The CDR3 DNA reads TGTGCCAGCTCACCGGACAGCCCCTATGGCTACACCTTC.

The CDR3: CASSGAGANNEQFF. CDR3 coding DNA: TGCGCCAGCAGTGGAGCGGGGGCCAACAATGAGCAGTTCTTC. The V gene is TRBV10-2, the J gene TRBJ2-1, with TRBD2 matching over 8 bases. The CDR3 totals 14 residues. Germline V gene lookup returns CDR1 WSHSY and CDR2 SAAADI. The V segment lost 4 bases and the J segment 5 bases; nucleotides outside the gene matches: 4.